This T cell receptor beta chain was sequenced in a study of regulatory T cells in long-lasting Graves disease. Points from the study as a whole: Persistent cases favored TRBV28, TRBJ1-2 and TRBJ2-5.

In this sample, this clonotype turned up a few times. Its antigen remains unknown. V was trimmed by 3 bases and J by 0 bases, leaving 15 bases between them. CDR1 and CDR2 from the germline V gene are MGHRA and YSYEKL. This CDR3 has 16 residues. According to the study, TCR beta libraries were built with iRepertoire HTBI primers and CDR3-region Arm-PCR. One entry per CDR3 protein, called by TCRdb with MiXCR from the multiplex PCR reads. Among 350,000 to 450,000 distinct CDR3 sequences listed, 15% were seen once. Time point of the sample: newly diagnosed GD, antithyroid drugs for less than 3 months. PBMC-extracted RNA yielded the TCR library. Diagnosis followed American Thyroid Association guidelines for Graves' disease. These data also formed part of another study, on T cells in Graves' hyperthyroidism and ophthalmopathy. In that study: The HTBI primer set was used in a first-round RT-PCR of the TCR CDR3. Ophthalmopathy, which appeared later, was predicted by the model a median about 6 months before onset.

Sequencing was performed on peripheral blood mononuclear cells (PBMCs), taken at new diagnosis, from a patient treated with antithyroid drugs. The sequence derives from a woman between 40 and 55 years old with Graves disease. The rearrangement links TRBV4-1 to TRBJ2-7; D may match TRBD1 or TRBD2 (5 bases each). For the CDR3, the DNA is TGCGCCAGCAGCCACCTGCCGGGACCGGTCTCCTACGAGCAGTACTTC. Translated: CASSHLPGPVSYEQYF.